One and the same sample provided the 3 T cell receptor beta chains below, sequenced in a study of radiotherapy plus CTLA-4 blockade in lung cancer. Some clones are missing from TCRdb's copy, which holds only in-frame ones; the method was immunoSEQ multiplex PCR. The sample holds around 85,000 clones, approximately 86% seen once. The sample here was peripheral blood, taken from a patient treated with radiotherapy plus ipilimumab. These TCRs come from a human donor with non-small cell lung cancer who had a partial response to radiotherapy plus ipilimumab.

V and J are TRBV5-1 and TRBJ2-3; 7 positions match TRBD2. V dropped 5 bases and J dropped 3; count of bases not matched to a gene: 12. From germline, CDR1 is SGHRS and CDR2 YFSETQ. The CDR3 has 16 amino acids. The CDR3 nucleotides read TGCGCCAGCAGAACGATATCGGCGGGAGTGACAGATACGCAGTATTTT. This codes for CASRTISAGVTDTQYF.

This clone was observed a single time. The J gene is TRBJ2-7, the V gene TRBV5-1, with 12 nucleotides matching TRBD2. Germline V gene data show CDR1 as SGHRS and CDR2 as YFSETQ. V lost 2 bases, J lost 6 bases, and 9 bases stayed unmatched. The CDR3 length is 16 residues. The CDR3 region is CASSLSSGRALGEQYF. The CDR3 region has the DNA TGCGCCAGCAGCTTATCTAGCGGGAGGGCCCTCGGCGAGCAGTACTTC.

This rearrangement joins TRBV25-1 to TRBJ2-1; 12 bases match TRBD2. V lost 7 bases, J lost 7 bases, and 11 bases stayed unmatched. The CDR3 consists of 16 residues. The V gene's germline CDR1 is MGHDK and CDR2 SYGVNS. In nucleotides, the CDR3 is TGTGCCAGCAAAGTGGCTAGCGGGAGGGGAAGTAATGAGCAGTTCTTC. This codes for CASKVASGRGSNEQFF.